One sample yielded the 10 T cell receptor beta chains listed below, sequenced in a study of cytomegalovirus exposure and HLA in healthy donors. Only in-frame clones appear in the TCRdb table, and some are missing; sequencing was by immunoSEQ multiplex PCR. Of around 300,000 clones listed, about nine tenths are singletons. The source material was PBMCs. These receptors were obtained from a woman aged 25 to 39 in good health and CMV-seropositive.

CDR3 in DNA: TGCGCCAGCAGCCCGAATACAGGGACAGGGAACACTGAAGCTTTCTTT. Its protein product is CASSPNTGTGNTEAFF. This chain uses TRBV5-1 with TRBJ1-1; 8 nucleotides line up with TRBD1. Germline assignment: CDR1 SGHRS and CDR2 YFSETQ. This CDR3 has 16 amino acids. Trimming at V came to 4 bases and at J to 1 base, leaving 9 bases not matched to a gene.

This clone occurred a few times. CDR3 DNA sequence: TGTGCCAGCAGCATTCAGGGGGCTGAAGCTTTCTTT. Protein sequence: CASSIQGAEAFF. The chain employs TRBV7-8 and TRBJ1-1; 7 nucleotides line up with TRBD1. CDR1 is SGHVS, CDR2 FQNEAQ, per germline. With V trimmed by 5 bases and J by 6 bases, 3 bases remained unmatched. This CDR3 contains 12 residues.

The V and J genes are TRBV6-1 and TRBJ1-5; possible D gene TRBD1, 6 bases. The CDR3 is 16 amino acids. Germline V gene lookup returns CDR1 MNHNS and CDR2 SASEGT. Trimming shortened V by 1 base and J by 4 bases, and 14 bases separated the two germline ends. The CDR3 sequence is CASSEGRGGKNQPQHF. CDR3 DNA sequence: TGTGCCAGCAGTGAAGGCAGGGGCGGGAAAAATCAGCCCCAGCATTTT.

This rearrangement joins TRBV6-5 to TRBJ2-1; TRBD2 matches 11 bases. Germline V gives CDR1 MNHEY, CDR2 SVGAGI. V was clipped by 2 bases and J by 8 bases; unmatched bases: 5. CDR3 size: 15 residues. CDR3 sequence reads: CASSYTSGSVDEQFF. CDR3 DNA sequence: TGTGCCAGCAGTTACACTAGCGGGAGTGTAGATGAGCAGTTCTTC.

This clone was seen a few times. The V and J genes are TRBV19 and TRBJ2-7; 10 bases are a match to TRBD1. The J segment lost 6 bases and the V segment lost 5 bases, leaving 10 bases of the junction unmatched. CDR3 length equals 15 residues. CDR1 and CDR2 (germline): LNHDA, SQIVND (reference sequence). As DNA, the CDR3 is TGTGCCAGTAGTCGAGCGGACAGGGGGGTTGCCGAGCAGTACTTC. Translating it yields CASSRADRGVAEQYF. The full variable domain, its missing parts supplied by reference TRBV19 and TRBJ2-7, is DGGITQSPKYLFRKEGQNVTLSCEQNLNHDAMYWYRQDPGQGLRLIYYSQIVNDFQKGDIAEGYSVSREKKESFPLTVTSAQKNPTAFYLCASSRADRGVAEQYFGPGTRLTVT.

This sequence joins TRBV2 and TRBJ2-1, with 11 bases matching TRBD1. The V segment lost 6 bases and the J segment 7 bases; nucleotides outside the gene matches: 8. The CDR3 sequence is 15 residues long. The germline V gene encodes CDR1 SNHLY and CDR2 FYNNEI. The CDR3 is CASSRTGQGGNEQFF. In nucleotides, the CDR3 is TGTGCCAGCAGCCGGACGGGACAGGGGGGAAATGAGCAGTTCTTC.

The chain couples TRBV9 to TRBJ2-5, with TRBD2 identical over 13 bases. Germline lookup yields CDR1 SGDLS and CDR2 YYNGEE. V shed 4 bases, J shed 1 base, and the junction held 7 bases outside the gene matches. CDR3 length equals 17 residues. The CDR3 DNA reads as TGTGCCAGCAGCTCGCCCGGGACTAGCGGGGTCCAAGAGACCCAGTACTTC. Amino acids: CASSSPGTSGVQETQYF. Full variable domain (rest looked up from reference TRBV9 and TRBJ2-5): DSGVTQTPKHLITATGQRVTLRCSPRSGDLSVYWYQQSLDQGLQFLIQYYNGEERAKGNILERFSAQQFPDLHSELNLSSLELGDSALYFCASSSPGTSGVQETQYFGPGTRLLVL.

The chain is built from TRBV27 and TRBJ1-1; no clear D gene. CDR1 is MNHEY, CDR2 SMNVEV, per germline (reference sequence). Trimming left V 3 bases short and J 5 bases short, with 4 bases between. The CDR3 loop spans 11 amino acids. The CDR3 reads CASSLGTEAFF. DNA for the CDR3: TGTGCCAGCAGTTTGGGGACTGAAGCTTTCTTT.

This chain connects TRBV7-8 to TRBJ2-2; 8 bases are shared with TRBD2. This CDR3 has 17 amino acids. Germline loops: CDR1 SGHVS, CDR2 FQNEAQ. Trimming took 1 base from V and 2 from J; bases not matched to a gene: 6. The CDR3 nucleotides are TGTGCCAGCAGCTTAGTGGTAGCGGGGATAAACACCGGGGAGCTGTTTTTT. Encoded protein: CASSLVVAGINTGELFF.

A note on this clone: Other DNA sequences in this sample translate to the same CDR3. This chain uses TRBV18 with TRBJ1-1, with a weak D call TRBD1 (5 bases). Trimming took 6 bases from V and 2 from J, leaving 10 bases between them. The CDR3 runs to 13 residues. The V gene's germline CDR1 is KGHSH and CDR2 LQKENI. CDR3 coding DNA: TGTGCCAGCTCCCCGACAGTAAACACTGAAGCTTTCTTT. This encodes CASSPTVNTEAFF.